Following are 14 T cell receptor beta chains from one sample sequenced in a study of shared clonotypes between healthy human individuals. Naive CD8 cells comprised CD45RO-negative, CCR7-positively selected cells, excluding terminally differentiated effector memory CD45RA+ cells. Sequencing was performed with immunoSEQ multiplex PCR; in TCRdb, only in-frame clones are kept and a portion is missing. The repertoire holds under 850,000 clones, with 85% to 95% as singletons. Material: naive CD8+ T cells sorted from blood. The source of these receptors is a young man in good health.

The CDR3 loop is CSVEGRTPREQFF. CDR3 sequence (DNA): TGCAGCGTTGAGGGACGAACCCCAAGGGAGCAGTTCTTC. The chain couples TRBV29-1 to TRBJ2-1; TRBD1 or TRBD2 may be the D gene (5 bases each). V dropped 3 bases and J dropped 10 bases, with 16 bases sitting between them. The CDR3 is 13 residues long. Germline V lookup: CDR1 SQVTM, CDR2 ANQGSEA.

The chain uses TRBV27 and TRBJ2-1; 13 nucleotides match TRBD2. The CDR3 loop spans 16 amino acids. J gave up 6 bases and V 4 bases, and 6 bases lay outside the gene matches. Germline V gene data show CDR1 as MNHEY and CDR2 as SMNVEV (reference sequence). DNA of the CDR3: TGTGCCAGCAGTTCCCCGGGACTAGCGGGAACCAATGAGCAGTTCTTC. It codes for CASSSPGLAGTNEQFF.

The chain carries TRBV15 and TRBJ2-3; 9 nucleotides line up with TRBD2. V was clipped by 1 base and J by 3 bases; unmatched bases: 14. From germline, CDR1 is LNHNV and CDR2 YYDKDF (reference sequence). The CDR3 loop spans 19 amino acids. Here the CDR3 DNA reads TGTGCCACCAGCAGAGCTATCTGGACTAGCGCCTATGGAACAGATACGCAGTATTTT. It encodes CATSRAIWTSAYGTDTQYF.

This clone has only one observation. The chain recombines TRBV28 with TRBJ1-5; D remains ambiguous. Germline-derived CDR1 and CDR2 are MDHEN and SYDVKM. The CDR3 is 14 residues long. V was shortened by 1 base and J by 6 bases, with 10 bases between the two germline ends. The CDR3 is CASSLLESAQPQHF. CDR3 DNA sequence: TGTGCCAGCAGTTTATTGGAATCGGCTCAGCCCCAGCATTTT.

This chain links TRBV7-7 with TRBJ2-5, with D possibly being TRBD2 (6 bases). The CDR3 sequence is 16 residues long. The V gene's germline CDR1 is SSHAT and CDR2 FNYEAQ (reference sequence). Trimming cost V 2 bases and J 4 bases, with 17 bases left between them. The CDR3 DNA reads as TGTGCCAGCAGCTTAAGGGTCGCGGGGCGCCGAGAGACCCAGTACTTC. This encodes CASSLRVAGRRETQYF.

V and J are TRBV9 and TRBJ2-7; D is possibly TRBD2 (6 bases). Germline CDR1 and CDR2: SGDLS and YYNGEE. V lost 3 bases and J 2 bases, leaving 12 bases between the germline ends. CDR3 length: 14 amino acids. DNA for the CDR3: TGTGCCAGCAGCGCCAGACTAGGACCCTACGAGCAGTACTTC. Protein sequence: CASSARLGPYEQYF. Full variable domain (rest looked up from reference TRBV9 and TRBJ2-7): DSGVTQTPKHLITATGQRVTLRCSPRSGDLSVYWYQQSLDQGLQFLIQYYNGEERAKGNILERFSAQQFPDLHSELNLSSLELGDSALYFCASSARLGPYEQYFGPGTRLTVT.

The V gene is TRBV27, the J gene TRBJ2-1, with D possibly being TRBD1 (5 bases). V shed 6 bases and J shed 6 bases, with 12 bases lying between them. Germline V CDR1 and CDR2: MNHEY, SMNVEV (reference sequence). This CDR3 region has 13 residues. The CDR3 sequence is CASRVDSSNEQFF. Here the CDR3 DNA reads TGTGCCAGCAGGGTAGACAGTAGCAATGAGCAGTTCTTC.

About this clone itself: At the DNA level, this CDR3 is encoded by other sequences in the same sample as well. The chain is built from TRBV27 and TRBJ2-7; D gene unclear. CDR3 length equals 12 residues. V was cut by 4 bases and J by 4 bases, with 8 bases left in between. Germline V gene lookup returns CDR1 MNHEY and CDR2 SMNVEV (reference sequence). The CDR3 region is CASSSGSYEQYF. The DNA of the CDR3 is TGTGCCAGCAGTTCGGGTTCTTACGAGCAGTACTTC.

V usage is TRBV7-9 and J usage is TRBJ2-3; D is uncertain. Trimming removed 1 base at V and 0 bases at J, with 5 bases between. The germline CDR1 and CDR2 sequences are SEHNR and FQNEAQ (reference sequence). CDR3 length: 14 residues. CDR3 sequence reads: CASSLDKSTDTQYF. In nucleotides, the CDR3 is TGTGCCAGCAGCTTAGACAAAAGCACAGATACGCAGTATTTT.

The genes are TRBV28 and TRBJ2-1; TRBD2 matches at 8 bases. Germline V gene lookup returns CDR1 MDHEN and CDR2 SYDVKM. The CDR3 covers 17 residues. The ends lost 6 bases at V and 2 bases at J; junction bases unmatched: 12. CDR3 sequence: CASRTNEAGVPYNEQFF. In DNA form, the CDR3 reads TGTGCCAGCAGAACAAATGAAGCGGGAGTACCCTACAATGAGCAGTTCTTC.

The V and J genes are TRBV11-3 and TRBJ2-1; 10 bases are shared with TRBD1. Unmatched junction bases numbered 2, after V lost 8 bases and J lost 1 base. The V gene's germline CDR1 is SGHNT and CDR2 YENEEA. The CDR3 loop spans 14 amino acids. The CDR3 is CASSGQGSYNEQFF. The DNA of the CDR3 is TGTGCCAGCTCGGGACAGGGGTCCTACAATGAGCAGTTCTTC. Using reference TRBV11-3 and TRBJ2-1 for the parts outside the CDR3, the full variable domain is EAGVVQSPRYKIIEKKQPVAFWCNPISGHNTLYWYLQNLGQGPELLIRYENEEAVDDSQLPKDRFSAERLKGVDSTLKIQPAELGDSAVYLCASSGQGSYNEQFFGPGTRLTVL.

The table lists this clone with a count of one. The gene calls are TRBV6-6 and TRBJ1-5; D is unclear. Germline CDR1 reads MNHNY; CDR2 reads SVGAGI (reference sequence). V lost 10 bases, J lost 5 bases, and 15 bases lay in between. There are 13 residues in the CDR3. CDR3 sequence reads: CATGLLGDQPQHF. CDR3 nucleotides: TGTGCCACCGGGTTGTTGGGCGATCAGCCCCAGCATTTT.

Comments on this clone: One end of the junction is discordant with germline, which a read error may explain. The V and J genes are TRBV7-2 and TRBJ2-1; D unresolved. The CDR3 runs 11 residues. CDR1 and CDR2 (germline): SGHTA, FQGNSA. CDR3 in DNA: TGTGCCAGCAGCTTAGGCCGGGTGTGGCTCTTC. Encoded protein: CASSLGRVWLF. Supplemented by reference TRBV7-2 and TRBJ2-1, the full variable domain reads GAGVSQSPSNKVTEKGKDVELRCDPISGHTALYWYRQSLGQGLEFLIYFQGNSAPDKSGLPSDRFSAERTGGSVSTLTIQRTQQEDSAVYLCASSLGRVWLFGPGTRLTVL.

This clone came up once. The V call is TRBV15, the J call TRBJ1-5; no definite D call. The CDR3 covers 14 residues. Germline V lookup: CDR1 LNHNV, CDR2 YYDKDF (reference sequence). Trimming stripped 3 bases from V and 3 bases from J, with 9 bases between. The CDR3 sequence: CATSSYRINQPQHF. CDR3 bases: TGTGCCACCAGCAGCTATCGGATCAATCAGCCCCAGCATTTT.